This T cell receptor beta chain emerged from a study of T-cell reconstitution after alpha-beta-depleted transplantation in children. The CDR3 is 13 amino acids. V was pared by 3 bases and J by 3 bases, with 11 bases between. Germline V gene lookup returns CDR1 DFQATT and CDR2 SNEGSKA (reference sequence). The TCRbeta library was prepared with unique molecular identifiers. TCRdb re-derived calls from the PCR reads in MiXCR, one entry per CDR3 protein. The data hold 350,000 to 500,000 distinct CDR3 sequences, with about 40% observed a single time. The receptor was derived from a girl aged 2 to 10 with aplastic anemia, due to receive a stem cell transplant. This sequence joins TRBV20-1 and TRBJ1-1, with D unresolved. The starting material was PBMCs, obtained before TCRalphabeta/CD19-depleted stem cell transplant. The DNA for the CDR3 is TGCAGTGCTAGGTCCATGGGAGACACTGAAGCTTTCTTT. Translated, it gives CSARSMGDTEAFF.